This TCR beta chain was identified during a study of T cell responses to AZD1222 COVID-19 vaccine. Findings and caveats of the study: Spike-wide vaccine-associated CD4 TCRs dominated at 160-218 and 743-854. Among those given AZD1222, only six were seropositive at baseline. Spike-specific TCR breadth and depth both grew after two AZD1222 doses.

As regards this clone: The antigen is undetermined.

Sequencing used immunoSEQ multiplex PCR; TCRdb keeps in-frame clones, though not all of them. The data contain roughly 140,000 clones, roughly 88% of them seen just once; the ten biggest clones take up under 3.5%. This CDR3 comprises 13 residues. From germline, CDR1 is MDHEN and CDR2 SYDVKM. Trimming removed 4 bases from V and 3 bases from J, with 10 bases in between. The input for sequencing was peripheral blood, taken on day 0 of MenACWY control vaccination. The V gene is TRBV28, the J gene TRBJ2-7; tentatively, D is TRBD1 (6 bases). This sequence originates from an adult in good health. CDR3 nucleotides: TGTGCCAGCAGTTACCAAGGGGGCTACGAGCAGTACTTC. As protein: CASSYQGGYEQYF.